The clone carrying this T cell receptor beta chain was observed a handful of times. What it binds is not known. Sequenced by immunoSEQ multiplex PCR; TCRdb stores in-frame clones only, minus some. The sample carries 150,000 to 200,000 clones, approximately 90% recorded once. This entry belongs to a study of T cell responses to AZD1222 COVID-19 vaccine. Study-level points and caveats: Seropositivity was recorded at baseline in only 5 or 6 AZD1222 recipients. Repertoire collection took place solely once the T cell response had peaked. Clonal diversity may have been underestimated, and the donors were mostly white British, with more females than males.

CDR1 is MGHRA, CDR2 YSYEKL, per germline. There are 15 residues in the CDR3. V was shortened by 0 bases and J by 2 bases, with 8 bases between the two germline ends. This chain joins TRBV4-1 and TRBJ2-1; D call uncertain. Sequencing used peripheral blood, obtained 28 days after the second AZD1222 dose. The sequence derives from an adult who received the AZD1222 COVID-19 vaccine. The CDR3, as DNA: TGCGCCAGCAGCCAAGACTCCATAGCCTACAATGAGCAGTTCTTC. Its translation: CASSQDSIAYNEQFF.